A selection of T cell receptor beta chains follows, all from one sample in a study of cytomegalovirus exposure and HLA in healthy donors. Here immunoSEQ multiplex PCR was the method, and the copy in TCRdb shows in-frame clones only, minus some. The sample yields 250,000 or so clones, 85% to 90% seen once. The specimen sequenced was PBMCs. The receptors here all came from a human donor in good health. CDR3s include the opening cysteine and the closing phenylalanine or tryptophan. D genes are given only for firm matches. Clone sizes are given selectively: once, few, many, or a class where the clone is expanded.

j_call clone_size v_call d_call cdr3_nt cdr3_aa
TRBJ1-4 once TRBV18 TRBD1 TGTGCCAGCTCACCACCTAGGGACAGGGGTGAAAAACTGTTTTTT CASSPPRDRGEKLFF
TRBJ1-5 . TRBV27 . TGTGCCAGCAGTTTAAACGGAGAAAACCAGCCCCAGCATTTT CASSLNGENQPQHF
TRBJ2-7 . TRBV5-1 TRBD2 TGCGCCAGCAGCAAGGGACTAGCGGGAGTAACCGAGCAGTACTTC CASSKGLAGVTEQYF
TRBJ2-2 . TRBV7-6 . TGTGCCAGCAGCCTCTCGGGGAGGTCCGGGGAGCTGTTTTTT CASSLSGRSGELFF
TRBJ2-7 . TRBV7-9 TRBD2 TGTGCCAGCGGCCCAGCGGGAAGCTCCTACGAGCAGTACTTC CASGPAGSSYEQYF
TRBJ1-4 . TRBV7-9 TRBD1 TGTGCCAGCAGCTTAGTGGTGACAGGGGTTGAAAAACTGTTTTTT CASSLVVTGVEKLFF
TRBJ1-1 . TRBV28 . TGTGCCAGCAGTTTGACCAGGGAAGCTTTCTTT CASSLTREAFF
TRBJ2-7 . TRBV27 . TGTGCCAGCAGTTTGGGCAGCCACGGAGAGCAGTACTTC CASSLGSHGEQYF
TRBJ2-1 . TRBV2 . TGTGCCAGCAGTCCCTCTCAGTTCTTC CASSPSQFF
TRBJ2-5 . TRBV6-1 . TGTGCCAGTCGAGGTCTCGAGACCCAGTACTTC CASRGLETQYF
TRBJ2-2 . TRBV5-1 TRBD2 TGCGCCAGCAGCTTGGGAGCGGGAGCGAACACCGGGGAGCTGTTTTTT CASSLGAGANTGELFF
TRBJ1-1 . TRBV7-9 . TGTGCCAGCAGCTTAAGCCTCCAGGGTAACACTGAAGCTTTCTTT CASSLSLQGNTEAFF
TRBJ2-1 . TRBV20-1 . TGCAGTGCTAGAGATTCAGGTAAACAGTTCTTC CSARDSGKQFF
TRBJ2-3 . TRBV9 TRBD2 TGTGCCAGCACCTCCGGGACTAGCGGGACAGATACGCAGTATTTT CASTSGTSGTDTQYF
TRBJ2-7 . TRBV5-4 TRBD2 TGTGCCAGCAGCGGTGGGACTAGCGGGACCTACGAGCAGTACTTC CASSGGTSGTYEQYF
TRBJ2-2 . TRBV11-2 TRBD2 TGTGCCAGCGCCCGGGGGGGTTCGAACACCGGGGAGCTGTTTTTT CASARGGSNTGELFF
TRBJ2-3 . TRBV6-1 . TGTGCCAGCAGTGCTCGGACAGACAGCACAGATACGCAGTATTTT CASSARTDSTDTQYF
TRBJ1-2 . TRBV5-1 TRBD1 TGCGCCAGCAGCCCCGCGGGACAGGGGAACTATGGCTACACCTTC CASSPAGQGNYGYTF
TRBJ1-1 . TRBV7-3 TRBD1 TGTGCCAGCAGCTTGAGGCAGGGGGGAAAAGCTTTCTTT CASSLRQGGKAFF
TRBJ2-7 . TRBV27 . TGTGCCAGCAGCGAGGGGGGGGCAGGGCTAGCCTACGAGCAGTACTTC CASSEGGAGLAYEQYF
TRBJ1-3 once TRBV28 TRBD1 TGTGCCAGCAGTCCGTCAGGGGGTACCTTCACTTCTGGAAACACCATATATTTT CASSPSGGTFTSGNTIYF
TRBJ1-2 once TRBV5-1 TRBD1 TGCGCCAGCAGCTTGGCCGGACAGGGGGCGCATAGTGGCTACACCTTC CASSLAGQGAHSGYTF
TRBJ2-1 . TRBV6-5 . TGTGCCAGCCGCCGGCGGGACAGCCACAATGAGCAGTTCTTC CASRRRDSHNEQFF
TRBJ2-7 . TRBV6-5 TRBD1 TGTGCCAGCACCGGGACAGCCCCCTACGAGCAGTACTTC CASTGTAPYEQYF
TRBJ2-5 once TRBV2 . TGTGCCTCCTCGGCACAGTCAGAGACCCAGTACTTC CASSAQSETQYF
TRBJ2-7 once TRBV28 . TGTGCCAGCAGTTTAGGGAGGTGGGGTTCGGACGAGCAGTACTTC CASSLGRWGSDEQYF
TRBJ2-7 . TRBV2 TRBD2 TGTGCCAGCGGCGGGAGCCCCTACGAGCAGTACTTC CASGGSPYEQYF
TRBJ2-3 . TRBV28 TRBD1 TGTGCCAGCAGTCCCTCCTGGACAGGGGGCACAGATACGCAGTATTTT CASSPSWTGGTDTQYF
TRBJ1-5 . TRBV10-1 TRBD1 TGCGCCATCCAAAGACAGGGGATGATGAATCGCCCTAGCAATCAGCCCCAGCATTTT CAIQRQGMMNRPSNQPQHF
TRBJ2-3 once TRBV10-3 . TGTGCCATCAGCGCCGACAGTGTCTCCCCAAATACGCAGTATTTT CAISADSVSPNTQYF
TRBJ2-2 . TRBV18 . TGTGCCAGCTCACCACCGCCCGGGGTAATCGGGGAGCTGTTTTTT CASSPPPGVIGELFF
TRBJ1-1 . TRBV20-1 . TGCAGTGCCACCCCGACAGAGCGAGCTTTCTTT CSATPTERAFF
TRBJ2-4 . TRBV4-2 TRBD2 TGTGCCAGCAGCCAAGATCCGCTAGCGGGAGTAGCCAAAAACATTCAGTACTTC CASSQDPLAGVAKNIQYF
TRBJ2-3 . TRBV14 TRBD2 TGTGCCAGCAGCCAAGCAGCGGGGGTGAGCACAGATACGCAGTATTTT CASSQAAGVSTDTQYF
TRBJ1-5 . TRBV28 TRBD1 TGTGCCAGCAGTTCTCCCACGGACAGGGGCGGGAATCAGCCCCAGCATTTT CASSSPTDRGGNQPQHF
TRBJ2-3 . TRBV10-2 TRBD2 TGCGCCAGCAGTGACCCGGCTATAGCGGGGTACACAGATACGCAGTATTTT CASSDPAIAGYTDTQYF
TRBJ1-2 . TRBV28 . TGTGCCAGCAGTTTATCCGTAACAGGGAGAGGAGGCTACACCTTC CASSLSVTGRGGYTF
TRBJ2-7 . TRBV4-2 TRBD2 TGTGCCAGCAGCCAGGACCAGGGACTAGCGGGCCGTACTGAGCAGTACTTC CASSQDQGLAGRTEQYF
TRBJ2-7 . TRBV4-1 TRBD2 TGCGCCAGCAGTCCGGGAGGGAACTACGAGCAGTACTTC CASSPGGNYEQYF
TRBJ2-3 . TRBV6-4 . TGTGCCAGCAGTGACTCTAACACAGATACGCAGTATTTT CASSDSNTDTQYF
TRBJ2-3 . TRBV4-1 TRBD2 TGCGCCAGCAGCCAAGACGGCGGGAGAAGCACAGATACGCAGTATTTT CASSQDGGRSTDTQYF
TRBJ2-7 . TRBV19 . TGTGCCAGTAGGTATAGCGGCGGAAGCTCCTACGAGCAGTACTTC CASRYSGGSSYEQYF
TRBJ2-7 once TRBV7-9 . TGTGCCAGCAGCTTAGTCCCCAGAACCTACGAGCAGTACTTC CASSLVPRTYEQYF
TRBJ2-5 . TRBV12-5 . TGTGCTAGTGGTTTGGGCCGGGAGACCCAGTACTTC CASGLGRETQYF